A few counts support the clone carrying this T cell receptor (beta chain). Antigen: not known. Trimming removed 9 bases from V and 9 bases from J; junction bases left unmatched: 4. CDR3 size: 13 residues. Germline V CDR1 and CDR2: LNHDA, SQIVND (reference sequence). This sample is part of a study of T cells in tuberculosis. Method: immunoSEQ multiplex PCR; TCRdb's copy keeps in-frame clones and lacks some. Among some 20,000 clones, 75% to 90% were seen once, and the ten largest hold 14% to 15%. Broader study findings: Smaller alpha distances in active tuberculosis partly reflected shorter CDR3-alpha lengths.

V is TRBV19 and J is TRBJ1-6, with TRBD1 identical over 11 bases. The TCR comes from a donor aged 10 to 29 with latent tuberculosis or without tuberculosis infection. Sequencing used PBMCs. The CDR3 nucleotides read TGTGCCAGCCGGGACAGGGGGGGTTCACCCCTCCACTTT. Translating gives CASRDRGGSPLHF.